The rows below give T cell receptor beta chains drawn from one sample of a study of graft-versus-host responses after intestinal transplantation. No cognate antigen is known for these TCRs. The method was immunoSEQ multiplex PCR; TCRdb's version includes in-frame clones alone and lacks a portion of them. The data show approximately 70,000 clones, with 70% to 90% seen just once and roughly 2.6% held by the top ten. The material was unstimulated CD8+ T cells sorted from spleen or lymph node cells, obtained before intestinal transplant. Receptors were obtained from a human donor who received an intestinal transplant. The CDR3 runs from the conserved cysteine through the conserved F or W. The D gene is left open where the match is weak. Rows may omit the clone size; those that give it use once, few, many or a size class.

d_gene | j_gene | v_gene | abundance | CDR3aa | CDR3nt
TRBD1 | TRBJ2-1 | TRBV9 | . | CASSVAGTGRNEQFF | TGTGCCAGCAGCGTAGCCGGGACAGGGAGGAATGAGCAGTTCTTC
. | TRBJ2-7 | TRBV5-6 | few | CASSFGAGLSYEQYF | TGTGCCAGCAGCTTCGGCGCGGGTCTCTCCTACGAGCAGTACTTC
TRBD1 | TRBJ2-7 | TRBV28 | . | CASSFPGQRYEQYF | TGTGCCAGCTCTTTTCCGGGACAGCGGTACGAGCAGTACTTC
. | TRBJ2-7 | TRBV2 | . | CASSEQVVGSRYEQYF | TGTGCCAGCAGTGAACAAGTGGTTGGGAGCCGCTACGAGCAGTACTTC
. | TRBJ2-7 | TRBV27 | . | CASSLASGAYEQYF | TGTGCCAGCAGTCTTGCGTCAGGGGCCTACGAGCAGTACTTC
. | TRBJ2-1 | TRBV4-2 | once | CASSQVDLYITTGVRDEQFF | TGTGCCAGCAGCCAAGTCGACTTGTATATTACCACGGGAGTCCGGGATGAGCAGTTCTTC
. | TRBJ2-7 | TRBV27 | . | CASSSYIPRGGSYEQYF | TGTGCCAGCAGTTCCTATATCCCCCGAGGAGGTTCTTACGAGCAGTACTTC
TRBD1 | TRBJ2-7 | TRBV28 | . | CASTPRTGYEQYF | TGTGCCAGCACCCCCCGGACAGGCTACGAGCAGTACTTC
. | TRBJ2-1 | TRBV27 | . | CASSLERGGSNEQFF | TGTGCCAGCAGTTTAGAGAGGGGGGGTAGCAATGAGCAGTTCTTC
. | TRBJ2-7 | TRBV2 | . | CASFGDSSYEQYF | TGTGCCAGCTTCGGAGACAGCTCCTACGAGCAGTACTTC
TRBD1 | TRBJ2-7 | TRBV27 | . | CASSLSGQGWTGGNYEQYF | TGTGCCAGCAGTTTAAGTGGACAGGGGTGGACGGGGGGAAACTACGAGCAGTACTTC
. | TRBJ1-2 | TRBV7-9 | . | CASRQSGTLYGYTF | TGTGCCAGCAGACAATCCGGGACACTTTATGGCTACACCTTC
TRBD2 | TRBJ2-5 | TRBV6-1 | . | CASRAGVVETQYF | TGTGCCAGCCGAGCGGGGGTTGTAGAGACCCAGTACTTC
. | TRBJ1-5 | TRBV5-6 | . | CASSLQGSNQPQHF | TGTGCCAGCAGCCTACAGGGCAGCAATCAGCCCCAGCATTTT
. | TRBJ1-2 | TRBV9 | . | CASSSSYREGGYTF | TGTGCCAGCAGCTCGTCTTACAGGGAGGGTGGCTACACCTTC
. | TRBJ2-1 | TRBV6-4 | many | CASSDESYNEQFF | TGTGCCAGCAGTGACGAGTCCTACAATGAGCAGTTCTTC
. | TRBJ1-4 | TRBV5-6 | . | CASSLSGLNEKLFF | TGTGCCAGCAGCTTGTCCGGTCTTAATGAAAAACTGTTTTTT
. | TRBJ1-5 | TRBV5-5 | . | CASSLGGAQPQHF | TGTGCCAGCAGCTTGGGGGGCGCTCAGCCCCAGCATTTT
. | TRBJ1-2 | TRBV11-2 | . | CASSLSPAGDYGYTF | TGTGCCAGCAGCTTAAGTCCCGCGGGGGACTATGGCTACACCTTC
. | TRBJ2-7 | TRBV27 | . | CASSPGQSYEQYF | TGTGCCAGCTCGCCCGGACAGTCCTACGAGCAGTACTTC
. | TRBJ1-2 | TRBV5-4 | . | CASSREVSEANYGYTF | TGTGCCAGCAGCCGTGAGGTGTCCGAAGCGAACTATGGCTACACCTTC
TRBD1 | TRBJ2-1 | TRBV10-3 | . | CAIHSGQEAYNEQFF | TGTGCCATACACTCGGGACAGGAAGCTTACAATGAGCAGTTCTTC
TRBD2 | TRBJ2-2 | TRBV9 | . | CASSLEGAGNPNTGELFF | TGTGCCAGCAGCCTCGAGGGAGCGGGGAACCCCAACACCGGGGAGCTGTTTTTT
TRBD1 | TRBJ1-2 | TRBV5-1 | . | CASSPWTGTDYGYTF | TGCGCCAGCAGCCCGTGGACAGGTACGGACTATGGCTACACCTTC
. | TRBJ2-7 | TRBV11-2 | . | CASSSPVRVYEQYF | TGTGCCAGCAGCTCCCCTGTGCGGGTGTACGAGCAGTACTTC
TRBD1 | TRBJ1-1 | TRBV14 | . | CASSHGQGRAFF | TGTGCCAGCAGCCACGGACAGGGCCGCGCTTTCTTT
. | TRBJ1-1 | TRBV27 | . | CASSLARRGTEAFF | TGTGCCAGCAGTTTAGCCAGGCGGGGGACTGAAGCTTTCTTT
. | TRBJ2-1 | TRBV6-1 | . | CASSVRASSYNEQFF | TGTGCCAGCAGCGTCAGGGCCAGCTCCTACAATGAGCAGTTCTTC
. | TRBJ2-3 | TRBV27 | . | CASSYGQSTDTQYF | TGTGCCAGCAGTTATGGACAGAGCACAGATACGCAGTATTTT
TRBD1 | TRBJ2-7 | TRBV4-1 | . | CASSQTGTGGNEQYF | TGCGCCAGCAGCCAAACCGGGACAGGGGGCAACGAGCAGTACTTC
. | TRBJ1-2 | TRBV28 | once | CASSLSSYGYTF | TGTGCCAGCAGTTTATCTAGCTATGGCTACACCTTC
. | TRBJ1-1 | TRBV29-1 | . | CSVGPPEGGKTEAFF | TGCAGCGTTGGGCCCCCGGAGGGCGGGAAGACTGAAGCTTTCTTT
. | TRBJ2-4 | TRBV4-2 | . | CASSPTPQGAKNIQYF | TGTGCCAGCAGCCCCACCCCCCAGGGGGCCAAAAACATTCAGTACTTC
. | TRBJ2-2 | TRBV27 | . | CASSFASTGELFF | TGTGCCAGCAGTTTCGCGTCCACCGGGGAGCTGTTTTTT
TRBD2 | TRBJ2-7 | TRBV7-9 | few | CASSSLAGGSYEQYF | TGTGCCAGCAGCTCCCTAGCGGGGGGCTCCTACGAGCAGTACTTC
. | TRBJ1-5 | TRBV4-1 | once | CASSQESGRSNQPQHF | TGCGCCAGCAGCCAAGAATCAGGCAGGTCCAATCAGCCCCAGCATTTT